These 27 T cell receptor beta chains were all obtained from the same sample, sequenced in a study of blood T cells in healthy people across ages. It was with a sample-barcoded 5' primer and a J-beta primer mix that a second PCR of roughly 7 to 12 cycles was run. TCRdb reprocessed the 5' RACE reads via MiXCR and lists one record per CDR3 protein. The sample consists of some 760,000 distinct CDR3 sequences, around 25% of them appearing once. These data were also filed under a second study, of T cells of mothers and their children.

Input material: blood. The receptors stem from a boy aged 5-17 years in good health.

V usage is TRBV28 and J usage is TRBJ2-2, with no clear D. The germline V and J ends were trimmed by 11 bases and 7 bases, with 20 bases remaining between them. Per germline, CDR1 MDHEN and CDR2 SYDVKM. This CDR3 is 14 amino acids long. The CDR3 region is CACTPRLNHGELFF. The CDR3 DNA sequence: TGTGCCTGCACCCCACGACTGAATCACGGGGAGCTGTTTTTT.

The chain couples TRBV7-9 to TRBJ2-5; D gene uncertain. V was shortened by 5 bases and J by 5 bases, with 18 bases between the two germline ends. The CDR3 runs 15 residues. Germline V gene sequence: CDR1 SEHNR, CDR2 FQNEAQ (reference sequence). The CDR3 nucleotides read TGTGCCAGCAGCCCGCCCTCCGCCACTCCGGAGACCCAGTACTTC. Translation: CASSPPSATPETQYF.

Notes on this clonotype: Likely a read error: the CDR3 ends without its conserved phenylalanine or tryptophan. The chain is built from TRBV5-5 and TRBJ2-2; D is undetermined. This CDR3 comprises 13 residues. Per germline, CDR1 SGHKS and CDR2 YYEKEE (reference sequence). V shed 0 bases and J shed 7 bases, with 7 bases lying between them. The CDR3: CASSLEWGGELFV. CDR3 bases: TGTGCCAGCAGCTTGGAGTGGGGCGGGGAGCTGTTTGTT.

V gene TRBV28 combines with J gene TRBJ1-3; D is undetermined. Germline V gene lookup returns CDR1 MDHEN and CDR2 SYDVKM. The V end lost 5 bases, the J end lost 6 bases, and 26 bases lay between the germline ends. CDR3 length: 18 residues. This CDR3 is CASSPRREGTGWENTIYF. CDR3 nucleotide sequence: TGTGCCAGCAGTCCCCGACGCGAGGGAACCGGATGGGAAAACACCATATATTTT.

The gene calls are TRBV25-1 and TRBJ2-1, with 7 positions matching TRBD2. The J call is in doubt because the DNA end fits TRBJ2-7 better. Germline CDR1 MGHDK, CDR2 SYGVNS. The CDR3 has 13 amino acids. CDR3 DNA sequence: TGTGCCAGCAGTTGGCGGGAGTTCCACGAGCAGTACTTC. Amino acid sequence: CASSWREFHEQYF.

This clonotype turned up a few times. Compared with germline, one end of the junction differs, possibly owing to a read error. The chain has TRBV4-3 and TRBJ2-3; perhaps D is TRBD1 or TRBD2 (5 bases each). Germline CDR1 and CDR2: LGHNA and YSLEER. The CDR3 has 15 amino acids. The CDR3: CASSQDRDLADTQYF. The DNA for the CDR3 is TGCGCCAGCAGTCAAGACCGGGACCTGGCAGATACGCAGTATTTT.

This clonotype was counted a few times. The V gene is TRBV7-9, the J gene TRBJ1-2, with D hard to call. Germline assignment: CDR1 SEHNR and CDR2 FQNEAQ (reference sequence). Deletions cut 0 bases from V and 3 bases from J, with 11 bases between. This CDR3 contains 15 residues. The CDR3 is CASSLALAEYYGYTF. CDR3 bases: TGTGCCAGCAGCTTAGCGTTGGCAGAATACTATGGCTACACCTTC.

There are many counts of this clonotype. The chain carries TRBV27 and TRBJ2-3; either TRBD1 or TRBD2 may supply D (5 bases each). This CDR3 is built from 14 residues. Deletions cut 0 bases from V and 4 bases from J, with 8 bases between. The V gene's germline CDR1 is MNHEY and CDR2 SMNVEV (reference sequence). The CDR3 spells CASSLSLGADTQYF. CDR3 nucleotide sequence: TGTGCCAGCAGTTTATCGTTGGGGGCAGATACGCAGTATTTT.

V is TRBV2 and J is TRBJ1-4; D not certain. The CDR3 spans 13 residues. Germline CDR1 reads SNHLY; CDR2 reads FYNNEI. The germline V and J ends were trimmed by 8 bases and 7 bases, with 14 bases remaining between them. For the CDR3, the DNA is TGTGCCAGCCATACACGGGCGGGTGAAAAACTGTTTTTT. Amino acids: CASHTRAGEKLFF.

The chain carries TRBV4-3 and TRBJ2-3; perhaps D is TRBD1 or TRBD2 (5 bases each). The germline gives CDR1 LGHNA, CDR2 YSLEER. This CDR3 has 17 amino acids. Trimming removed 0 bases from V and 5 bases from J, with 18 bases in between. This CDR3 reads CASSQDRASGGGDTQYF. As DNA, the CDR3 is TGCGCCAGCAGCCAAGATCGGGCGTCGGGTGGGGGAGATACGCAGTATTTT.

This clonotype turned up a few times. This chain connects TRBV28 to TRBJ1-1; 9 bases align to TRBD1. Germline V lookup: CDR1 MDHEN, CDR2 SYDVKM. Losses at the gene ends were 2 bases for V and 4 bases for J; bases not matched to a gene: 8. The CDR3 length is 16 residues. The CDR3 DNA reads as TGTGCCAGCAGTTTACCTCGGACAGGGGATGGCACTGAAGCTTTCTTT. This translates into CASSLPRTGDGTEAFF. Filled out from reference TRBV28 and TRBJ1-1, the complete variable domain reads DVKVTQSSRYLVKRTGEKVFLECVQDMDHENMFWYRQDPGLGLRLIYFSYDVKMKEKGDIPEGYSVSREKKERFSLILESASTNQTSMYLCASSLPRTGDGTEAFFGQGTRLTVV.

In its sample, this clonotype was seen a few times. V usage is TRBV14 and J usage is TRBJ2-1; no reliable D call. The V gene lost 3 bases and the J gene lost 9 bases, with 6 bases spanning the gap. In germline, CDR1 is SGHDN, CDR2 FVKESK. The CDR3 length is 11 residues. The CDR3 DNA reads as TGTGCCAGCAGCCATTCCTTTGAGCAGTTCTTC. The encoded protein is CASSHSFEQFF.

The chain combines TRBV14 with TRBJ1-6; D is uncertain. The CDR3 consists of 14 residues. Trimming stripped 7 bases from V and 6 bases from J, with 13 bases between. The germline CDR1 and CDR2 sequences are SGHDN and FVKESK. The CDR3 DNA reads TGTGCCAGCACCCTGGACGCTCGTAATTCACCCCTCCACTTT. Protein sequence: CASTLDARNSPLHF.

In the case of this clonotype: The junction departs from germline at one end; a sequencing error may be responsible. This chain connects TRBV6-2 or TRBV6-3 to TRBJ2-2; D remains ambiguous. The CDR3 length is 15 residues. The germline CDR1 and CDR2 sequences are MNHEY and SVGEGT. The CDR3 DNA is TGTGCCGGCAGTAACATCTCCCCCGACACCGGGGAGCTGTTTTTT. Amino acid sequence: CAGSNISPDTGELFF.

The chain combines TRBV5-1 with TRBJ2-5; D not resolved. V was clipped by 4 bases and J by 1 base, with 11 bases between them. CDR1 and CDR2 from the germline V gene are SGHRS and YFSETQ. The CDR3 consists of 14 residues. The CDR3 DNA reads as TGCGCCAGCAGCACGTCGACTGCCCAAGAGACCCAGTACTTC. Amino acid sequence: CASSTSTAQETQYF.

This clonotype was recorded a few times. A junction end diverges from the germline sequence, so it may reflect a read error. This chain uses TRBV6-2 or TRBV6-3 with TRBJ2-1, with D hard to call. This CDR3 is 12 amino acids long. CDR1 and CDR2 from the germline V gene are MNHEY and SVGEGT. The CDR3 is CASSPLYDEQFF. CDR3 coding DNA: TGCGCCAGCAGTCCCCTTTATGATGAGCAGTTCTTC.

This clonotype has just a few counts. This chain joins TRBV2 and TRBJ2-7; D not resolved. V was clipped by 4 bases and J by 4 bases, with 5 bases between them. The germline V gene has CDR1 SNHLY and CDR2 FYNNEI. CDR3 length equals 11 residues. DNA for the CDR3: TGTGCCAGCAGTGTACGGTACGAGCAGTACTTC. This codes for CASSVRYEQYF. The full variable domain, with the rest looked up from reference TRBV2 and TRBJ2-7, is EPEVTQTPSHQVTQMGQEVILRCVPISNHLYFYWYRQILGQKVEFLVSFYNNEISEKSEIFDDQFSVERPDGSNFTLKIRSTKLEDSAMYFCASSVRYEQYFGPGTRLTVT.

This clonotype has at least ten counts. The V call is TRBV4-3, the J call TRBJ2-4; the D is unclear. The CDR3 sequence is 14 residues long. Germline V gene sequence: CDR1 LGHNA, CDR2 YSLEER. Trimming pared 4 bases from V and 8 bases from J, leaving 15 bases between. In DNA form, the CDR3 reads TGCGCCAGCAGCCCCCTGGGTTCAAATCACATTCAGTACTTC. Amino acid sequence: CASSPLGSNHIQYF.

V gene TRBV5-1 combines with J gene TRBJ2-5, with 10 bases identical to TRBD2. Per germline, CDR1 SGHRS and CDR2 YFSETQ. Trimming cost V 0 bases and J 3 bases; bases outside gene matches: 2. This CDR3 has 15 residues. Here the CDR3 DNA reads TGCGCCAGCAGCTTGGCCGGGACTAGCGAAGAGACCCAGTACTTC. Translated: CASSLAGTSEETQYF. Full variable domain (missing parts from reference TRBV5-1 and TRBJ2-5): KAGVTQTPRYLIKTRGQQVTLSCSPISGHRSVSWYQQTPGQGLQFLFEYFSETQRNKGNFPGRFSGRQFSNSRSEMNVSTLELGDSALYLCASSLAGTSEETQYFGPGTRLLVL.

In this sample, this clonotype turned up a few times. This sequence joins TRBV28 and TRBJ2-5, with TRBD1 identical over 9 bases. The germline CDR1 and CDR2 sequences are MDHEN and SYDVKM. V was pared by 0 bases and J by 4 bases, with 12 bases of the junction left unmatched. The CDR3 has 18 residues. CDR3: CASSLWPRRQGVGETQYF. The CDR3 coding sequence is TGTGCCAGCAGTTTATGGCCCCGGCGACAGGGGGTGGGAGAGACCCAGTACTTC.

The rearrangement joins TRBV4-3 to TRBJ2-1; no definite D call. This CDR3 region has 13 residues. Trimming removed 0 bases at V and 5 bases at J, with 5 bases between. From germline, CDR1 is LGHNA and CDR2 YSLEER. The CDR3 DNA reads TGCGCCAGCAGCCAAGATAACCACAATGAGCAGTTCTTC. Translation: CASSQDNHNEQFF.

The chain combines TRBV5-1 with TRBJ1-2, with 7 bases aligning to TRBD1. J gave up 1 base and V 6 bases, and 9 bases lay outside the gene matches. Germline V CDR1 and CDR2: SGHRS, YFSETQ. The CDR3 is 15 residues long. The CDR3 nucleotides are TGCGCCAGCAATCCTTCCGGGACAGTTAACTATGGCTACACCTTC. Protein sequence: CASNPSGTVNYGYTF.

This clonotype appeared a few times. The chain uses TRBV20-1 and TRBJ2-5; tentative D call: TRBD2 (6 bases). The V end lost 2 bases, the J end lost 7 bases, and 26 bases lay between the germline ends. Germline CDR1 and CDR2: DFQATT and SNEGSKA (reference sequence). The CDR3 is made up of 17 amino acids. The CDR3, as DNA: TGCAGTGCTAGACCCTCTAGCGTGGGGTGGGAAAAAGCGACCCAGTACTTC. It codes for CSARPSSVGWEKATQYF.

The chain is built from TRBV12-3 or TRBV12-4 and TRBJ2-5; no definite D call. The J call may be wrong; the DNA end is better matched by TRBJ2-7. There are 11 residues in the CDR3. Here the CDR3 DNA reads TGTGCCAGCGGGGTGCCGTACGAGCAGTACTTC. It encodes CASGVPYEQYF.

The CDR3 loop is CASSSIRGAKETQYF. CDR3 coding DNA: TGTGCCAGCAGTTCCATCAGGGGAGCAAAAGAGACCCAGTACTTC. The rearrangement uses TRBV28 and TRBJ2-5; possibly TRBD1 for D (6 bases). The germline V gene encodes CDR1 MDHEN and CDR2 SYDVKM. The CDR3 is made up of 15 amino acids. V shed 4 bases and J shed 3 bases, with 15 bases lying between them.

A few counts support this clonotype. The chain recombines TRBV5-1 with TRBJ2-3; D might be TRBD2 (6 bases). Germline CDR1 reads SGHRS; CDR2 reads YFSETQ. CDR3 size: 16 residues. V was pared by 4 bases and J by 4 bases, with 19 bases between. The CDR3 DNA follows: TGCGCCAGCAGCCCGGGGGTGTTCGACCGGGCAGATACGCAGTATTTT. Translating it yields CASSPGVFDRADTQYF. Full variable domain (outside the CDR3, taken from reference TRBV5-1 and TRBJ2-3): KAGVTQTPRYLIKTRGQQVTLSCSPISGHRSVSWYQQTPGQGLQFLFEYFSETQRNKGNFPGRFSGRQFSNSRSEMNVSTLELGDSALYLCASSPGVFDRADTQYFGPGTRLTVL.

This clonotype was found a few times. The chain has TRBV7-2 and TRBJ2-7, with D unclear. With 5 bases removed from V and 0 bases from J, the gap between germline ends came to 20 bases. Germline loops: CDR1 SGHTA, CDR2 FQGNSA. This CDR3 is 17 amino acids long. This CDR3 is CASSRKESSMGSYEQYF. The CDR3 DNA follows: TGTGCCAGCAGCCGGAAAGAATCTAGTATGGGCTCCTACGAGCAGTACTTC.